Presented here are 10 T cell receptor beta chains from one specimen sequenced in a study of cytomegalovirus exposure and HLA in healthy donors. The PCR used 60 Vbeta and 13 Jbeta primers. Clones were read by immunoSEQ multiplex PCR, and TCRdb kept only the in-frame ones, dropping some. The sample comprises approximately 150,000 clones, 76% of which are singletons, and over 1.5% rests with the top ten. The sample taken for sequencing was PBMCs. These receptors all stem from a man in his forties in good health and CMV-seronegative.

In its sample, this clone was seen once. The V and J genes are TRBV28 and TRBJ1-2, with 11 bases fitting TRBD1. The V gene's germline CDR1 is MDHEN and CDR2 SYDVKM. Unmatched junction bases numbered 5, after V lost 1 base and J lost 4 bases. The CDR3 is 16 residues long. CDR3 bases: TGTGCCAGCAGTTTATCCTGGACAGGGGGCACCTATGGCTACACCTTC. It codes for CASSLSWTGGTYGYTF.

The chain joins TRBV28 to TRBJ1-1, with D perhaps matching TRBD1 (6 bases). This CDR3 is 14 amino acids long. V was cut by 6 bases and J by 7 bases, with 18 bases left in between. The V gene's germline CDR1 is MDHEN and CDR2 SYDVKM. The DNA of the CDR3 is TGTGCCAGCAGAAACCGGGGGGGCTACCATGAAGCTTTCTTT. Amino acid sequence: CASRNRGGYHEAFF.

This sequence joins TRBV28 and TRBJ2-5; TRBD2 matches at 7 bases. Germline V lookup: CDR1 MDHEN, CDR2 SYDVKM. This CDR3 has 15 amino acids. Trimming cost V 2 bases and J 2 bases; bases outside gene matches: 5. The CDR3 bases are TGTGCCAGCAGTTTAATCGCGGGGGTTCAAGAGACCCAGTACTTC. Its translation: CASSLIAGVQETQYF.

The chain couples TRBV9 to TRBJ2-5; 7 nucleotides align to TRBD1. CDR1 is SGDLS and CDR2 is YYNGEE in the germline V gene. The ends lost 5 bases at V and 5 bases at J; junction bases unmatched: 3. The CDR3 consists of 12 residues. CDR3 protein: CASSDRDETQYF. The DNA of the CDR3 is TGTGCCAGCAGTGACAGGGACGAGACCCAGTACTTC.

The gene calls are TRBV30 and TRBJ2-7; 9 bases map to TRBD2. The CDR3 extends over 13 amino acids. Germline V gene sequence: CDR1 GTSNPN, CDR2 SVGIG (reference sequence). The V segment lost 5 bases and the J segment 4 bases; nucleotides outside the gene matches: 6. This CDR3 is CAWVAGVGYEQYF. The CDR3 nucleotides are TGTGCCTGGGTAGCGGGAGTCGGTTACGAGCAGTACTTC.

The CDR3 protein is CASSTGEKLFF. The DNA of the CDR3 is TGTGCCAGCAGTACCGGTGAAAAACTGTTTTTT. The chain carries TRBV6-6 and TRBJ1-4; D gene uncertain. Trimming took off 5 bases at V and 7 bases at J, with 5 bases between the two ends. Per the germline V gene, CDR1 is MNHNY and CDR2 is SVGAGI (reference sequence). The CDR3 has 11 amino acids.

The rearrangement links TRBV2 to TRBJ2-1, with 9 bases fitting TRBD2. Per germline, CDR1 SNHLY and CDR2 FYNNEI. CDR3 length: 16 residues. V shed 5 bases, J shed 9 bases, and the junction held 14 bases outside the gene matches. CDR3 coding DNA: TGTGCCAGCAGTCAATCTCTAGCGGGGAACCGAGGTGAGCAGTTCTTC. Residues: CASSQSLAGNRGEQFF.

The chain joins TRBV6-4 to TRBJ2-6; possible D gene TRBD2, 5 bases. This CDR3 comprises 14 residues. From germline, CDR1 is MRHNA and CDR2 SNTAGT. Trimming pared 6 bases from V and 2 bases from J, leaving 8 bases between. The CDR3 DNA is TGTGCCAGCAGCGCCGGGACTGGGGCCAACGTCCTGACTTTC. As protein: CASSAGTGANVLTF.

The sample holds one count of this clone. The rearrangement uses TRBV6-5 and TRBJ2-7; 7 nucleotides agree with TRBD1. Germline trimming cut 7 bases from V and 5 bases from J; bases unmatched to any gene: 11. Germline V lookup: CDR1 MNHEY, CDR2 SVGAGI. This CDR3 is built from 14 residues. In nucleotides, the CDR3 is TGTGCCAGCACCGCCCAGGGGGATCTAGACGAGCAGTACTTC. It yields the protein CASTAQGDLDEQYF.

The chain has TRBV19 and TRBJ2-2; 8 nucleotides align to TRBD1. CDR3 length: 15 amino acids. CDR1 and CDR2 (germline): LNHDA, SQIVND (reference sequence). Trimming cost V 5 bases and J 4 bases; bases outside gene matches: 6. CDR3 amino acids: CASSPGTGGTGELFF. As DNA, the CDR3 is TGTGCCAGTAGTCCCGGGACAGGTGGCACCGGGGAGCTGTTTTTT.